This T cell receptor (beta chain) appears in the sequencing data of a study of blood T cell repertoires in COVID-19. Using immunoSEQ multiplex PCR, the repertoire was profiled, and TCRdb retains in-frame clones only, with some absent. The table has about 190,000 clones, 82% seen once. On this clone itself: Other DNA sequences from this sample encode an identical CDR3 as well.

V dropped 4 bases and J dropped 0 bases, with 8 bases sitting between them. Germline assignment: CDR1 LNHDA and CDR2 SQIVND (reference sequence). The CDR3 runs 14 residues. All enrollees were roughly 18 to 100 years old and from roughly 26 US areas. The TCR sequence derives from a woman aged 55-69 years with acute COVID-19. J is TRBJ2-3 and V is TRBV19, with D possibly matching TRBD2 (5 bases). The sequenced sample was PBMCs or T cells enriched from blood (not recorded which). The CDR3 reads CASSTGVSTDTQYF. CDR3 nucleotides: TGTGCCAGTAGTACCGGGGTCAGCACAGATACGCAGTATTTT.